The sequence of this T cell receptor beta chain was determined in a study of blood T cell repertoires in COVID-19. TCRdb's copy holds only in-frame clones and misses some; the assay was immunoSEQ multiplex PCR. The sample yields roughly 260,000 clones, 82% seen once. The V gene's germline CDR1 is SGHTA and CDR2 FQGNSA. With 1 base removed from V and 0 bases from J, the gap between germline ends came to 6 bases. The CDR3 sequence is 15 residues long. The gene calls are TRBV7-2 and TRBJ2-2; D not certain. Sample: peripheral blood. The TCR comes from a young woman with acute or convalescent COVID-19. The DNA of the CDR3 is TGTGCCAGCAGCTTAGGGGCGACGAACACCGGGGAGCTGTTTTTT. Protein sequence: CASSLGATNTGELFF.